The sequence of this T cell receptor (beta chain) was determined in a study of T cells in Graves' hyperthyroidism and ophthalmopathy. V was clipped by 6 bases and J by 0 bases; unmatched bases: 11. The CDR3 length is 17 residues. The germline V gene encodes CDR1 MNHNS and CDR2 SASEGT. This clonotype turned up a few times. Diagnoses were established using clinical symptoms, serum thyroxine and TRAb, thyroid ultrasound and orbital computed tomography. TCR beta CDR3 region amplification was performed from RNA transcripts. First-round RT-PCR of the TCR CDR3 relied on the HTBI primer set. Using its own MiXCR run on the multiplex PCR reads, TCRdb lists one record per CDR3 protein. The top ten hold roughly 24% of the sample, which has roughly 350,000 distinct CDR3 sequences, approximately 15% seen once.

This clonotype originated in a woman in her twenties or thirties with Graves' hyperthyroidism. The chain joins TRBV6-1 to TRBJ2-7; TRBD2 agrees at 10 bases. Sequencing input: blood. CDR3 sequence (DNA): TGTGCCAGCAGCCCAGGGACTAGCGATCTCACCTCCTACGAGCAGTACTTC. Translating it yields CASSPGTSDLTSYEQYF.